This entry lists 8 T cell receptor beta chains sequenced from one sample in a study of neoadjuvant anti-PD-1 for oral cavity cancer. Generated by immunoSEQ multiplex PCR, the TCRdb table keeps only in-frame clones and is missing some. The data hold some 13,000 clones, with 55% to 70% observed a single time. Sequencing used tumor tissue, obtained before nivolumab (anti-PD-1) treatment. The receptors come from a person aged 40 to 85 with oral cavity squamous cell carcinoma. The donor label of this sample is uncertain.

The chain joins TRBV27 to TRBJ2-7; 12 bases are a match to TRBD1. This CDR3 is 15 amino acids long. Trimming at V came to 6 bases and at J to 6 bases, leaving 9 bases not matched to a gene. CDR1 is MNHEY, CDR2 SMNVEV, per germline (reference sequence). The DNA of the CDR3 is TGTGCCAGCAGCTCAGGGGGACAGGGGGCAGGCGAGCAGTACTTC. Encoded protein: CASSSGGQGAGEQYF.

This clone was observed a few times. The chain is built from TRBV7-9 and TRBJ2-2; 7 positions agree with TRBD1. The CDR3 loop spans 15 amino acids. Trimming took 5 bases from V and 4 from J; bases not matched to a gene: 7. From germline, CDR1 is SEHNR and CDR2 FQNEAQ (reference sequence). CDR3 DNA sequence: TGTGCCAGCAGCCGAGACAGGGCCTTCACCGGGGAGCTGTTTTTT. This translates into CASSRDRAFTGELFF.

This clone was seen more than once but under ten times. The chain links TRBV21-1 to TRBJ2-4. TRBV21-1 constitutes a pseudogene. CDR3 length: 15 residues. CDR3: CASSKEENSKNIQYF. DNA for the CDR3: TGTGCCAGCAGCAAAGAGGAGAACAGCAAAAACATTCAGTACTTC.

This chain links TRBV4-1 with TRBJ2-1; D uncertain. The CDR3 is made up of 12 amino acids. Trimming took off 4 bases at V and 8 bases at J, with 9 bases between the two ends. Germline-derived CDR1 and CDR2 are MGHRA and YSYEKL. The CDR3 spells CASSLRRDEQFF. CDR3 nucleotide sequence: TGCGCCAGCAGCCTCAGGCGAGATGAGCAGTTCTTC.

This clone occurred a few times. The chain uses TRBV5-1 and TRBJ1-3; 7 bases align to TRBD1. The length of the CDR3 is 14 residues. V was pared by 4 bases and J by 2 bases, with 3 bases of the junction left unmatched. CDR1 SGHRS and CDR2 YFSETQ come from the germline V gene. The CDR3 sequence: CASSNTGAGNTIYF. CDR3 nucleotide sequence: TGCGCCAGCAGCAATACAGGGGCTGGAAACACCATATATTTT.

V is TRBV6-1 and J is TRBJ1-5; 8 positions agree with TRBD1. This CDR3 spans 15 amino acids. Germline assignment: CDR1 MNHNS and CDR2 SASEGT. The V segment lost 4 bases and the J segment 5 bases; nucleotides outside the gene matches: 7. In DNA form, the CDR3 reads TGTGCCAGCAGTGGGCGGGACAGGAGGGATCAGCCCCAGCATTTT. Its translation: CASSGRDRRDQPQHF.

The CDR3 spells CAWSVIAGYEQYF. In nucleotides, the CDR3 is TGTGCCTGGAGTGTAATAGCGGGATACGAGCAGTACTTC. V usage is TRBV30 and J usage is TRBJ2-7; 8 positions agree with TRBD2. This CDR3 spans 13 amino acids. The V segment lost 0 bases and the J segment 4 bases; nucleotides outside the gene matches: 2. CDR1 is GTSNPN and CDR2 is SVGIG in the germline V gene (reference sequence).

The chain links TRBV29-1 to TRBJ1-5, with TRBD1 identical over 7 bases. The CDR3 length is 13 residues. Germline lookup yields CDR1 SQVTM and CDR2 ANQGSEA. J was trimmed by 6 bases and V by 5 bases; bases with no gene match: 7. The CDR3 spells CSVRQGTSQPQHF. In DNA form, the CDR3 reads TGCAGCGTTAGACAGGGTACGAGTCAGCCCCAGCATTTT.